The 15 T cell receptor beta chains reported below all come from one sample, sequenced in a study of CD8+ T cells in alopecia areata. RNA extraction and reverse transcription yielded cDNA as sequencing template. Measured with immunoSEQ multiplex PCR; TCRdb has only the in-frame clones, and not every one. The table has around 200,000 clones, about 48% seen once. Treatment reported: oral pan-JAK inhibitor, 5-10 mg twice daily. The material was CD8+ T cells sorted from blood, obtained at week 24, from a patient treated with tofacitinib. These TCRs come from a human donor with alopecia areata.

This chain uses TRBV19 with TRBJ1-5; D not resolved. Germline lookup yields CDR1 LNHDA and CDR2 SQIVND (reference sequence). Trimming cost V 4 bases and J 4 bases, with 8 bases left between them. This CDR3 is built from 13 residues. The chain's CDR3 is CASSTPGNQPQHF. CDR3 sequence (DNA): TGTGCCAGTAGTACTCCGGGAAATCAGCCCCAGCATTTT.

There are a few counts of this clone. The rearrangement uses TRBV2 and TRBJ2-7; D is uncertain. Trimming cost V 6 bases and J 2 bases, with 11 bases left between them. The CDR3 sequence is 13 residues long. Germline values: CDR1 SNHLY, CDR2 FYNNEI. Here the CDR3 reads CASSPGLAYEQYF. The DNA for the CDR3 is TGTGCCAGCAGCCCTGGGTTAGCCTACGAGCAGTACTTC.

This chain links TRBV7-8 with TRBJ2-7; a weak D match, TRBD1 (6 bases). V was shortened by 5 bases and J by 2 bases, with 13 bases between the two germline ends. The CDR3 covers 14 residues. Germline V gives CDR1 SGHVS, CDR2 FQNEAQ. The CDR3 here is CASSPSTGPYEQYF. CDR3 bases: TGTGCCAGCAGCCCTTCGACAGGACCCTACGAGCAGTACTTC.

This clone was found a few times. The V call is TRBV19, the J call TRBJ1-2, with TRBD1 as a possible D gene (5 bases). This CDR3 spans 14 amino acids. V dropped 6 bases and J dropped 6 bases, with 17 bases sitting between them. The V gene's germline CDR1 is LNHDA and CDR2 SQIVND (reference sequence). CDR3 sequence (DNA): TGTGCCAGTAGCCCCCGGGGCCCTCATGATGGCTACACCTTC. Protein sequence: CASSPRGPHDGYTF.

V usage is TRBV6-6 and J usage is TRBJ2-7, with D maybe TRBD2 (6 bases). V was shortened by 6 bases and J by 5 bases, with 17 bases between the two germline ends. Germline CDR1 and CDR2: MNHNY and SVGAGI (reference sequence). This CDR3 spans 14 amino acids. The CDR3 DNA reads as TGTGCCAGCAGCCCGGAGGGGACCGTCGACGAGCAGTACTTC. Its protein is CASSPEGTVDEQYF.

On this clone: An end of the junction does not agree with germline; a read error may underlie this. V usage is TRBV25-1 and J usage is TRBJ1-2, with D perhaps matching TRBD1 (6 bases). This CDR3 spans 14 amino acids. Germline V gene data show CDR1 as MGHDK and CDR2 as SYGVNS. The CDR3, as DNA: TGTGCCAGCAGTTCGGTTCGGGACATAGCTGTTTTCTCCTTC. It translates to CASSSVRDIAVFSF.

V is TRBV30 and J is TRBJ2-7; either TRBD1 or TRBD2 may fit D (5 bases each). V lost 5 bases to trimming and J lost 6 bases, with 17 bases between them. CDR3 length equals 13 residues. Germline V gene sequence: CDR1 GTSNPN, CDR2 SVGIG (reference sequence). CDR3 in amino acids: CAWGPVLGTEQYF. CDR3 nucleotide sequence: TGTGCCTGGGGTCCTGTTCTGGGGACCGAGCAGTACTTC.

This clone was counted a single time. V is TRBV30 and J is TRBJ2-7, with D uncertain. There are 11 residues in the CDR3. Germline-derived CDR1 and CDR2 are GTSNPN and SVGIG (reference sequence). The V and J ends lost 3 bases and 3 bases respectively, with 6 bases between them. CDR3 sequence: CAWSIDYEQYF. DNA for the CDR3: TGTGCCTGGAGCATCGACTACGAGCAGTACTTC.

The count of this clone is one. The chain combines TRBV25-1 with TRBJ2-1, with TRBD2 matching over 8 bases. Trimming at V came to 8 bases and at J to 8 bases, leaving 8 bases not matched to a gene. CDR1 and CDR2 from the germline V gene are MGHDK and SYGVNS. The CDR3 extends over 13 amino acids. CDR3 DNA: TGTGCCAGCTCATTGAGCGGGGGCGATGAGCAGTTCTTC. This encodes CASSLSGGDEQFF. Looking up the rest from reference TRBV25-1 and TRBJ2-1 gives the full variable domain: EADIYQTPRYLVIGTGKKITLECSQTMGHDKMYWYQQDPGMELHLIHYSYGVNSTEKGDLSSESTVSRIRTEHFPLTLESARPSHTSQYLCASSLSGGDEQFFGPGTRLTVL.

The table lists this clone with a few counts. CDR3 sequence reads: CASSLADYGYTF. As DNA, the CDR3 is TGTGCCAGCAGCTTAGCAGACTATGGCTACACCTTC. The genes are TRBV7-9 and TRBJ1-2; the D is unclear. With 0 bases removed from V and 3 bases from J, the gap between germline ends came to 2 bases. The CDR3 sequence is 12 residues long. CDR1 and CDR2 from the germline V gene are SEHNR and FQNEAQ (reference sequence).

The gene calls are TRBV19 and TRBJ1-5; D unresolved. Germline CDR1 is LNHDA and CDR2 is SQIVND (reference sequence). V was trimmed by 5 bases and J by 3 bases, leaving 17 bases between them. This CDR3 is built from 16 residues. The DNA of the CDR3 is TGTGCCAGTAGTGAATCCCTGGGAACGATCAATCAGCCCCAGCATTTT. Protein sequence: CASSESLGTINQPQHF.

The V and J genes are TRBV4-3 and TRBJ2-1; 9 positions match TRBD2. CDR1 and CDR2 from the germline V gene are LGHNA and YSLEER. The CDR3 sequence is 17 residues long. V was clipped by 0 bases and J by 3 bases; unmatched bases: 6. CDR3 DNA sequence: TGCGCCAGCAGCCAAGATAGGCGGGGGGGGAACTACAATGAGCAGTTCTTC. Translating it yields CASSQDRRGGNYNEQFF.

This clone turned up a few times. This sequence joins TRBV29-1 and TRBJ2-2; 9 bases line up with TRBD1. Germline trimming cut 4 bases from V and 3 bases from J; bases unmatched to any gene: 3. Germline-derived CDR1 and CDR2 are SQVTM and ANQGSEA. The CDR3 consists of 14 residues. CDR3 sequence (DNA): TGCAGCGTTGCGACAGGGGGTTACACCGGGGAGCTGTTTTTT. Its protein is CSVATGGYTGELFF.

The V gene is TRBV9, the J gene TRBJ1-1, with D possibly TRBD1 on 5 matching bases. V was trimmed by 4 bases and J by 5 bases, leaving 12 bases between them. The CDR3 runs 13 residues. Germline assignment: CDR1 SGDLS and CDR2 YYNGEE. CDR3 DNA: TGTGCCAGCAGCCCCCTGGGGGGGACTGAAGCTTTCTTT. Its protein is CASSPLGGTEAFF.

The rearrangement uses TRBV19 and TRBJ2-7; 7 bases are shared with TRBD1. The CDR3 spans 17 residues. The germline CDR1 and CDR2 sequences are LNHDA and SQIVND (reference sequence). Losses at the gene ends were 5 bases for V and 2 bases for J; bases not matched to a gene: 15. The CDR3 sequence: CASSRAPQGVITYEQYF. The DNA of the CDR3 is TGTGCCAGTAGTCGAGCTCCCCAGGGGGTAATTACCTACGAGCAGTACTTC.